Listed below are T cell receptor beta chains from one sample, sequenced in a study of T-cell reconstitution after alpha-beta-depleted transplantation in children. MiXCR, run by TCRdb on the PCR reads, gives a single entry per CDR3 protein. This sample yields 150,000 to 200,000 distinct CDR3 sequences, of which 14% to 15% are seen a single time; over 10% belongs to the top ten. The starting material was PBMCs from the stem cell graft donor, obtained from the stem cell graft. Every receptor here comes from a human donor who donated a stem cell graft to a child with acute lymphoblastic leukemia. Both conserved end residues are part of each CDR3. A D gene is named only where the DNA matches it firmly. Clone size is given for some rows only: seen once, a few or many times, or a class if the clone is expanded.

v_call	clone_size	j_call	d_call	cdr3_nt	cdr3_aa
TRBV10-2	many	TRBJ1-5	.	TGCGCCAGCAGGGACTCTAGCAATCAGCCCCAGCATTTT	CASRDSSNQPQHF
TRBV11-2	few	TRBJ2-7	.	TGTGCCAGCAGCGCCCGACGTCCTAGCTCCTACGAGCAGTACTTC	CASSARRPSSYEQYF
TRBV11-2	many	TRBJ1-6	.	TGTGCCAGCAGCTTAGTCCAGGCCTCACCCCTCCACTTT	CASSLVQASPLHF
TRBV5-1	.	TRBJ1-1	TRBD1	TGCGCCAGCAGCTTGGTTGACAGGGGGAACACTGAAGCTTTCTTT	CASSLVDRGNTEAFF
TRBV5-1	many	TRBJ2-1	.	TGCGCCAGCAGCCCGGCGGGCAATGAGCAGTTCTTC	CASSPAGNEQFF
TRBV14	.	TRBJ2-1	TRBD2	TGTGCCAGCAGCCAAGGGACTAGTTCATTCAATGAGCAGTTCTTC	CASSQGTSSFNEQFF
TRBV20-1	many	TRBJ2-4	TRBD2	TGCAGTGTCACAGGGACTAGCGGTGGCCAAAACATTCAGTACTTC	CSVTGTSGGQNIQYF
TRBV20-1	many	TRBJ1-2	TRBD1	TGCAGTGCTATTCCGGGACAGGGTACCTATGGCTACACCTTC	CSAIPGQGTYGYTF
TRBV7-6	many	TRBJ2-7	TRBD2	TGTGCCAGCAGCTTTAGCGGGAAGACGTACGAGCAGTACTTC	CASSFSGKTYEQYF
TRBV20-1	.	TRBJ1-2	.	TGCAGTGCTAGTGATGGAAGGACACCTAACTATGGCTACACCTTC	CSASDGRTPNYGYTF
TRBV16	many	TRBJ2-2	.	TGTGCCAGCAGCCAAGAGCGGAACACCGGGGAGCTGTTTTTT	CASSQERNTGELFF
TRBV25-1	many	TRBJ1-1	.	TGTGCCAGCAGTGAATATAGCAGGGGCGGTGAAGCTTTCTTT	CASSEYSRGGEAFF
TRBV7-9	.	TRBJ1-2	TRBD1	TGTGCCAGCAGCCCGAGAGGGGGAGTAGGGGGCTCTGGCTACACCTTC	CASSPRGGVGGSGYTF
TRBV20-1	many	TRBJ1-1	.	TGCAGTGCCAGGAAGGGGGGAGGAGGGACTGAAGCTTTCTTT	CSARKGGGGTEAFF
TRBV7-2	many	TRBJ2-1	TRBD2	TGTGCCAGCAGCCTAGAGGTTGGAAGACTAGCTCGGCAGTTCTTC	CASSLEVGRLARQFF
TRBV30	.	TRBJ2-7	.	TGTGCCTGGGGACAGAACCTCGGCGAGCAGTACTTC	CAWGQNLGEQYF
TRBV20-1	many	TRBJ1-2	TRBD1	TGCAGTGCTTATGGACAGGAGATCTATGGCTACACCTTC	CSAYGQEIYGYTF
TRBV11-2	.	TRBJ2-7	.	TGTGCCAGCAGCTTAGATCTGGGTAGCGGCCTCTACGAGCAGTACTTC	CASSLDLGSGLYEQYF
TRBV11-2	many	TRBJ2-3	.	TGTGCCAGCAGACATTCAAGAGATACGCAGTATTTT	CASRHSRDTQYF
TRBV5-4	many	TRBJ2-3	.	TGTGCCAGCAGCTTGCCAGGGTTGGCAGATACGCAGTATTTT	CASSLPGLADTQYF
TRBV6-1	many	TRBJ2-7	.	TGTGCCAGCAGTGAAGTTGGAGGGGTGAGGGAGCAGTACTTC	CASSEVGGVREQYF
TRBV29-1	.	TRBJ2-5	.	TGCAGCGTCCTAAGGGCAGCCGGAGGAGGCGCCCAGTACTTC	CSVLRAAGGGAQYF
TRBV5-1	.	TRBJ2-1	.	TGCGCCAGCAGCTTGGGTAGAGCCTCCTACAATGAGCAGTTCTTC	CASSLGRASYNEQFF
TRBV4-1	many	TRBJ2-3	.	TGCGCCAGCAGCCAAGTGGGGCGGGAACAAAGCACAGATACGCAGTATTTT	CASSQVGREQSTDTQYF
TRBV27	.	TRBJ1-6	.	TGTGCCAGCAGTACCACAGGGAGAGTGGGTTCACCCCTCCACTTT	CASSTTGRVGSPLHF
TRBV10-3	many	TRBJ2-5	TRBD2	TGTGCCATCGGTTCAGCGGGGGAGACCCAGTACTTC	CAIGSAGETQYF
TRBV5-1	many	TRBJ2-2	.	TGCGCCAGCAGCTTGGCCGGGTTTAAGAGGGAGCTGTTTTTT	CASSLAGFKRELFF
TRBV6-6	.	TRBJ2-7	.	TGTGCCAGCAGTGGGAGGCCCTACGAGCAGTACTTC	CASSGRPYEQYF
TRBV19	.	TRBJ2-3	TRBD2	TGTGCCAGTAGTTTGGCTAGCGGGAGCGGGGATGTGAGATCAGATACGCAGTATTTT	CASSLASGSGDVRSDTQYF
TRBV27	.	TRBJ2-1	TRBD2	TGTGCCAGCAGTGCGACTAGCGGGAGTGTAAATGAGCAGTTCTTC	CASSATSGSVNEQFF